The 23 T cell receptor beta chains below all came from one sample that was sequenced in a study of identical twins. TCRdb reprocessed the 5' RACE reads with MiXCR, giving one entry per CDR3 protein. The sample includes 1.5 million to 2 million distinct CDR3 sequences, about 31% of them seen just once. Sequenced input: cord blood. The receptors shown here come from a newborn girl in good health.

CDR3 nucleotides: TGTGCCAGCAGGGGATCACAGCCCCAGCATTTT. This sequence encodes CASRGSQPQHF. The genes are TRBV6-1 and TRBJ1-5; D unclear. Germline CDR1 reads MNHNS; CDR2 reads SASEGT. The CDR3 loop spans 11 amino acids. Deletions cut 6 bases from V and 7 bases from J, with 7 bases between.

The rearrangement uses TRBV4-2 and TRBJ2-1, with D possibly TRBD2 on 5 matching bases. Matching the DNA end better, TRBJ2-7 makes the J call doubtful. Germline values: CDR1 LGHNA, CDR2 YNFKEQ. This CDR3 region has 16 residues. The CDR3 DNA is TGTGCCAGCAGCCGAGTCGAGCGGTACTCCTACAATGAGCAGTACTTC. This gives the protein CASSRVERYSYNEQYF.

There are a few counts of this clonotype. The chain is built from TRBV9 and TRBJ2-1, with D possibly matching TRBD2 (5 bases). The germline gives CDR1 SGDLS, CDR2 YYNGEE. Trimming removed 0 bases from V and 14 bases from J, with 12 bases in between. This CDR3 is 12 amino acids long. The CDR3: CASSVDRGEKFF. CDR3 sequence (DNA): TGTGCCAGCAGCGTAGACCGGGGTGAAAAGTTCTTC.

The V call is TRBV29-1, the J call TRBJ2-5; 9 bases map to TRBD2. Per germline, CDR1 SQVTM and CDR2 ANQGSEA. This CDR3 is 13 amino acids long. The V and J ends lost 6 bases and 5 bases, in that order; junction bases with no gene match: 7. CDR3 sequence: CSVNSGSGETQYF. CDR3 nucleotide sequence: TGCAGCGTGAATAGCGGGAGTGGGGAGACCCAGTACTTC.

The chain joins TRBV12-3 or TRBV12-4 to TRBJ2-3; D is unclear. The CDR3 spans 16 residues. The V end lost 2 bases, the J end lost 1 base, and 13 bases lay between the germline ends. CDR3 protein: CASSLLYVRGTDTQYF. The CDR3 DNA reads as TGTGCCAGCAGTTTACTCTATGTGAGAGGCACAGATACGCAGTATTTT.

V is TRBV2 and J is TRBJ2-5, with TRBD1 identical over 7 bases. From germline, CDR1 is SNHLY and CDR2 FYNNEI. With V trimmed by 7 bases and J by 11 bases, 19 bases remained unmatched. This CDR3 is built from 15 residues. DNA of the CDR3: TGTGCCAGCACCAGACAGGGTGATCTTCCCAATGAGCAGTACTTC. This sequence encodes CASTRQGDLPNEQYF.

This clonotype was detected a few times. The chain combines TRBV15 with TRBJ2-3; D may correspond to TRBD1 or TRBD2 (5 bases each). The V end was cut by 4 bases, the J end by 0 bases, with 11 bases between. Germline values: CDR1 LNHNV, CDR2 YYDKDF (reference sequence). CDR3 size: 15 residues. CDR3 in amino acids: CATSNGDVSTDTQYF. DNA for the CDR3: TGTGCCACCAGCAATGGGGACGTAAGCACAGATACGCAGTATTTT.

This clonotype turned up a few times. J is TRBJ2-1 and V is TRBV4-2; D gene unclear. V was shortened by 0 bases and J by 4 bases, with 7 bases between the two germline ends. The CDR3 spans 14 residues. Germline loops: CDR1 LGHNA, CDR2 YNFKEQ. The DNA of the CDR3 is TGTGCCAGCAGCCAAGAGAAGGGTTACAATGAGCAGTTCTTC. Its protein product is CASSQEKGYNEQFF.

The chain has TRBV25-1 and TRBJ1-4, with D maybe TRBD1 (5 bases). The CDR3 runs 15 residues. Germline-derived CDR1 and CDR2 are MGHDK and SYGVNS. Trimming took 1 base from V and 4 from J, leaving 10 bases between them. The CDR3 protein is CASSEWGRGNEKLFF. The DNA for the CDR3 is TGTGCCAGCAGTGAATGGGGGAGAGGTAATGAAAAACTGTTTTTT.

V and J are TRBV7-9 and TRBJ2-1; 8 bases map to TRBD2. CDR1 and CDR2 (germline): SEHNR, FQNEAQ (reference sequence). This CDR3 comprises 15 residues. V was pared by 4 bases and J by 8 bases, with 10 bases of the junction left unmatched. CDR3 nucleotides: TGTGCCAGCAGCTCCCCGGGACTAGAGTACGATGAGCAGTTCTTC. Translating gives CASSSPGLEYDEQFF.

This clonotype appeared a few times. V and J are TRBV4-1 and TRBJ2-1, with D perhaps TRBD1 or TRBD2 (5 bases each). The CDR3 is 17 residues long. Germline V gene sequence: CDR1 MGHRA, CDR2 YSYEKL. Trimming stripped 1 base from V and 1 base from J, with 14 bases between. CDR3 coding DNA: TGCGCCAGCAGCCAAGCCCCCGGGGCCCCTTCCTACAATGAGCAGTTCTTC. The encoded protein is CASSQAPGAPSYNEQFF.

The table lists this clonotype with a few counts. The rearrangement joins TRBV29-1 to TRBJ1-2; D is ambiguous. The CDR3 contains 11 residues. In germline, CDR1 is SQVTM, CDR2 ANQGSEA. Deletions cut 5 bases from V and 7 bases from J, with 11 bases between. This CDR3 reads CSVLAGSGYTF. The CDR3 nucleotides read TGCAGCGTTTTGGCGGGGTCTGGCTACACCTTC.

This clonotype was counted only a few times. The rearrangement uses TRBV10-3 and TRBJ2-5, with 8 bases identical to TRBD2. Per germline, CDR1 ENHRY and CDR2 SYGVKD. V lost 2 bases to trimming and J lost 5 bases; unmatched junction nucleotides: 7. The length of the CDR3 is 15 residues. CDR3 nucleotides: TGTGCCATCAGTGAGGCGGGACTAGAAGGGGAGACCCAGTACTTC. This translates into CAISEAGLEGETQYF.

The chain combines TRBV20-1 with TRBJ2-3, with 11 bases aligning to TRBD1. CDR1 is DFQATT, CDR2 SNEGSKA, per germline (reference sequence). The V gene end was trimmed by 3 bases and the J gene end by 3 bases; junction bases not matched to a gene: 8. This CDR3 region has 16 residues. The CDR3 sequence is CSARVVGQGGTDTQYF. The CDR3 bases are TGCAGTGCTAGGGTGGTGGGACAGGGGGGGACAGATACGCAGTATTTT.

The chain uses TRBV15 and TRBJ2-7, with 16 positions matching TRBD2. CDR1 is LNHNV and CDR2 is YYDKDF in the germline V gene (reference sequence). Trimming took 8 bases from V and 7 from J; bases not matched to a gene: 17. The CDR3 has 18 residues. The CDR3 loop reads CATATSGLAGGFYNEQYF. CDR3 nucleotide sequence: TGTGCCACCGCTACCTCGGGACTAGCGGGAGGGTTCTACAATGAGCAGTACTTC.

V and J are TRBV6-6 and TRBJ2-3, with 7 bases fitting TRBD1. Trimming removed 2 bases from V and 2 bases from J; junction bases left unmatched: 7. CDR3 length: 16 amino acids. The V gene's germline CDR1 is MNHNY and CDR2 SVGAGI (reference sequence). The CDR3 region is CASSYHRGPSTDTQYF. As DNA, the CDR3 is TGTGCCAGCAGTTACCACAGGGGTCCCTCCACAGATACGCAGTATTTT.

V gene TRBV4-1 combines with J gene TRBJ2-1; 14 bases line up with TRBD2. The CDR3 totals 19 residues. With V trimmed by 4 bases and J by 0 bases, 8 bases remained unmatched. In germline, CDR1 is MGHRA, CDR2 YSYEKL. The CDR3 loop reads CASSRTGLAGGLSYNEQFF. CDR3 DNA sequence: TGCGCCAGCAGCCGCACCGGACTAGCGGGAGGCCTCTCCTACAATGAGCAGTTCTTC.

The chain recombines TRBV4-1 with TRBJ2-3; a possible D gene is TRBD2 (5 bases). Germline V gives CDR1 MGHRA, CDR2 YSYEKL. The V end lost 0 bases, the J end lost 6 bases, and 13 bases lay between the germline ends. CDR3 size: 15 residues. The DNA for the CDR3 is TGCGCCAGCAGCCAAGAGGGGTGGACTCCGGATACGCAGTATTTT. Residues: CASSQEGWTPDTQYF.

This sequence joins TRBV5-1 and TRBJ2-6; unclear D gene. The CDR3 consists of 16 residues. Germline V gene data show CDR1 as SGHRS and CDR2 as YFSETQ. V was trimmed by 0 bases and J by 0 bases, leaving 7 bases between them. CDR3 in amino acids: CASSLVGDSGANVLTF. CDR3 bases: TGCGCCAGCAGCTTGGTAGGCGACTCTGGGGCCAACGTCCTGACTTTC.

Here the CDR3 reads CASRFGLAGVADTQYF. CDR3 coding DNA: TGTGCCAGCAGATTTGGGCTAGCGGGAGTAGCTGATACGCAGTATTTT. V gene TRBV12-3 or TRBV12-4 combines with J gene TRBJ2-3, with 10 nucleotides matching TRBD2. V lost 6 bases to trimming and J lost 6 bases; unmatched junction nucleotides: 12. The CDR3 extends over 16 amino acids.

The V gene is TRBV4-2, the J gene TRBJ1-4; 7 bases are shared with TRBD1. Germline values: CDR1 LGHNA, CDR2 YNFKEQ. The CDR3 has 16 residues. Trimming at V came to 4 bases and at J to 7 bases, leaving 12 bases not matched to a gene. The CDR3 region is CASSRLEGAPGEKLFF. The CDR3 DNA sequence: TGTGCCAGCAGCCGATTGGAGGGGGCTCCAGGTGAAAAACTGTTTTTT.

This clonotype appeared a few times. This sequence joins TRBV5-1 and TRBJ1-1; D ambiguous. V dropped 5 bases and J dropped 0 bases, with 8 bases sitting between them. CDR1 SGHRS and CDR2 YFSETQ come from the germline V gene. This CDR3 contains 13 residues. The CDR3, as DNA: TGCGCCAGCAGGCAGGCCATGAACACTGAAGCTTTCTTT. It yields the protein CASRQAMNTEAFF.

V is TRBV15 and J is TRBJ1-2, with D maybe TRBD1 (5 bases). The CDR3 sequence is 19 residues long. V lost 0 bases and J 5 bases, leaving 25 bases between the germline ends. The V gene's germline CDR1 is LNHNV and CDR2 YYDKDF (reference sequence). The CDR3 loop is CATSRDNILRWDLKYGYTF. Here the CDR3 DNA reads TGTGCCACCAGCAGAGACAATATCCTTCGGTGGGACTTAAAGTATGGCTACACCTTC.